This T cell receptor beta chain was found in a study of radiotherapy plus CTLA-4 blockade in lung cancer. Study details: In less than 20% of patients, objective responses were seen; around 31% had disease control.

Ipilimumab-mediated CTLA-4 blockade plus focal radiation was given to patients having chemo-refractory metastatic non-small-cell lung cancer. Findings and limits, study-wide: Clones derived from tumor TCRs expanded in blood after radiotherapy plus ipilimumab. Together with interferon-beta, which increased in serum after radiation, early dynamic changes in blood T cell clones were reportedly the best predictors of response.

TCRdb keeps only in-frame clones here, not all; method: immunoSEQ multiplex PCR. The sample shows roughly 75,000 clones, 78% of them seen only once. About this clone itself: Its antigen is unidentified.

The CDR3 loop spans 14 amino acids. The V end was cut by 6 bases, the J end by 6 bases, with 15 bases between. The V gene's germline CDR1 is MNHEY and CDR2 SVGAGI. J is TRBJ2-1 and V is TRBV6-5; maybe TRBD1 (6 bases). Sequencing was performed on peripheral blood, taken from a patient treated with radiotherapy plus ipilimumab. This TCR derives from a human donor with non-small cell lung cancer whose response to radiotherapy plus ipilimumab could not be evaluated. Some clones in this sample may be carry-over from other donors' samples. As DNA, the CDR3 is TGTGCCAGCAGGGAGACAGGACTCAGCAATGAGCAGTTCTTC. It specifies CASRETGLSNEQFF.